This T cell receptor (beta chain) was retrieved from a study of blood T cell repertoires in COVID-19. The data were produced by immunoSEQ multiplex PCR, yet TCRdb's version contains in-frame clones alone and is incomplete. The sample consists of approximately 230,000 clones, roughly 90% of them appearing once. V lost 5 bases and J lost 5; bases outside the gene matches: 3. The CDR3 spans 14 residues. The germline V gene encodes CDR1 SGHTA and CDR2 FQGNSA. Sequenced material: peripheral blood. V and J are TRBV7-2 and TRBJ1-5; 10 bases align to TRBD1. The sequence came from a man younger than 45 who had recovered from COVID-19. CDR3 amino acids: CASSPTGGHQPQHF. CDR3 nucleotide sequence: TGTGCCAGCAGCCCGACAGGGGGCCATCAGCCCCAGCATTTT.